These T cell receptor beta chains were read from a single sample in a study of neoadjuvant nivolumab and ipilimumab in lung cancer. Libraries were prepared by immunoSEQ multiplex PCR; TCRdb keeps only in-frame clonotypes and omits some of them. The table includes tens of thousands of clones, approximately 89% detected once. The sequencing here drew on peripheral blood, taken before neoadjuvant nivolumab, alone or with ipilimumab. These receptors all come from an adult with non-small cell lung cancer. The CDR3 runs from the conserved cysteine through the conserved F or W. Fields, in order: clone size, D gene, V gene, J gene, CDR3 DNA, CDR3 protein. D genes are given only for firm matches. Where a row states a size, it is once, few, many or the class of an expanded clone; other rows omit it.

-	-	TRBV10-1	TRBJ2-7	TGCGCCAGCAGTGTTTTTCCCAACTTTTTCCACGAGCAGTACTTC	CASSVFPNFFHEQYF
-	TRBD2	TRBV15	TRBJ2-3	TGTGCCACCAGCAGAGTACAGGGTAGCGGGAGGACAGATACGCAGTATTTT	CATSRVQGSGRTDTQYF
-	-	TRBV9	TRBJ2-5	TGTGCCAGCAGCGTAAGCCGCGGGCGCCACCAAGAGACCCAGTACTTC	CASSVSRGRHQETQYF
-	-	TRBV14	TRBJ1-1	TGTGCCAGCAGCCCCCTCATACGCGGGGGCACTGAAGCTTTCTTT	CASSPLIRGGTEAFF
-	-	TRBV6-5	TRBJ2-1	TGTGCCAGCAGGAAAGGGGGGCATGAGCAGTTCTTC	CASRKGGHEQFF
-	-	TRBV5-4	TRBJ2-7	TGTGCCAGCAGCGCGGGACTTCTCTCCTACGAGCAGTACTTC	CASSAGLLSYEQYF
-	-	TRBV28	TRBJ2-7	TGTGCCAGCAGTTTCGAGCGGAATCACTACGAGCAGTACTTC	CASSFERNHYEQYF
-	-	TRBV2	TRBJ2-3	TGTGCCAGCACGGGAGTTTTTACAGATACGCAGTATTTT	CASTGVFTDTQYF
-	-	TRBV30	TRBJ2-2	TGTGCCTGGCTCCCCTGGGGGCGGAGGGAGCTGTTTTTT	CAWLPWGRRELFF
-	-	TRBV27	TRBJ2-3	TGTGCCAGCAGTTGGCTCTTGGATGGTGCCACAGATACGCAGTATTTT	CASSWLLDGATDTQYF
-	-	TRBV7-9	TRBJ2-7	TGTGCCAGCAGCTTAGGGACGACCGGACCCTACGAGCAGTACTTC	CASSLGTTGPYEQYF
-	-	TRBV4-1	TRBJ1-1	TGCGCCAGCAGGGGCCTCACAGTGAACACTGAAGCTTTCTTT	CASRGLTVNTEAFF
-	-	TRBV19	TRBJ1-1	TGTGCCAGTAGTATATCCCCGGGACAGAACACTGAAGCTTTCTTT	CASSISPGQNTEAFF
-	-	TRBV2	TRBJ1-1	TGTGCCAGCAGTATACAGGGTCGGCGGCTAAACACTGAAGCTTTCTTT	CASSIQGRRLNTEAFF
-	TRBD2	TRBV5-1	TRBJ2-1	TGCGCCAGCAGCTTTCAAGCGGGAGGGCCTTTTACCTCCTACAATGAGCAGTTCTTC	CASSFQAGGPFTSYNEQFF
-	-	TRBV9	TRBJ1-5	TGTGCCAGCAGCGTAGGGGCGACAGACAATCAGCCCCAGCATTTT	CASSVGATDNQPQHF
-	TRBD1	TRBV30	TRBJ1-4	TGTGCCTGGAGTGGGCGACAGGGGGCGACTGAAAAACTGTTTTTT	CAWSGRQGATEKLFF
-	-	TRBV7-2	TRBJ1-2	TGTGCCAGCAGCTTATATGACGTTAACTATGGCTACACCTTC	CASSLYDVNYGYTF
once	-	TRBV7-2	TRBJ2-1	TGTGCCAGCAGCTTAAACCCTGGGGACAATGAGCAGTTCTTC	CASSLNPGDNEQFF
few	TRBD2	TRBV30	TRBJ2-7	TGTGCCTGGAGTCTAGCTAGCGGGGCAGCCTACGAGCAGTACTTC	CAWSLASGAAYEQYF
-	-	TRBV6-5	TRBJ2-1	TGTGCCAGCAGCCCAAACTCCTACAATGAGCAGTTCTTC	CASSPNSYNEQFF
-	TRBD2	TRBV2	TRBJ2-1	TGTGCCAGCAGTGTGACTAGCGGTACCTACAATGAGCAGTTCTTC	CASSVTSGTYNEQFF
-	TRBD1	TRBV18	TRBJ1-2	TGTGCCAGCTCACCACGTACCCTGGGACAGGGAGATTTTGGCTACACCTTC	CASSPRTLGQGDFGYTF
-	TRBD2	TRBV27	TRBJ2-1	TGTGCCAGCAACATCAACCCTAGCGGGAGCGGATATAATGAGCAGTTCTTC	CASNINPSGSGYNEQFF
-	TRBD2	TRBV9	TRBJ2-7	TGTGCCAGCAGCGTAGGGTTACTAGCGGCCCCTGGGGAGCAGTACTTC	CASSVGLLAAPGEQYF
few	-	TRBV7-6	TRBJ1-1	TGTGCCAGCAGCTTAGACAGGGTCGCTTTCTTT	CASSLDRVAFF
-	TRBD2	TRBV7-2	TRBJ2-1	TGTGCCAGCAGCTTAGGGTCTAGCGGGGTAGGATCCTACAATGAGCAGTTCTTC	CASSLGSSGVGSYNEQFF
-	TRBD1	TRBV30	TRBJ2-7	TGTGCCTGGAGTGTAGCAGGGGGCGGCTACGAGCAGTACTTC	CAWSVAGGGYEQYF
-	-	TRBV30	TRBJ2-7	TGTGCCTGGAGTGTACGGGTCGGCGGGTTTTCCTACGAGCAGTACTTC	CAWSVRVGGFSYEQYF
-	-	TRBV28	TRBJ1-2	TGTGCCAGCAGTCCCCAAAAGATCGGACCAGGCTCTCCGGGGAGCTACACCTTC	CASSPQKIGPGSPGSYTF
-	-	TRBV7-4	TRBJ2-7	TGTGCCAGCAGCCACCTAGGTCGCTACGAGCAGTACTTC	CASSHLGRYEQYF
-	-	TRBV6-6	TRBJ2-2	TGTGCCAGCAGTGACCACACTAGAAACGGGGAGCTGTTTTTT	CASSDHTRNGELFF
-	-	TRBV27	TRBJ2-4	TGTGCCAGCAGTGAAAGGGGAAACATTCAGTACTTC	CASSERGNIQYF
-	-	TRBV1	TRBJ2-1	TGCACCAGCAGCCAGCGACGGGCACTGAATGAGCAGTTCTTC	CTSSQRRALNEQFF
-	-	TRBV7-2	TRBJ2-6	TGTGCCAGCAGCTTAAGTCCCGGGGCCAACGTCCTGACTTTC	CASSLSPGANVLTF
-	-	TRBV30	TRBJ1-5	TGTGCCTGGAGTGGCCGCCCAGGGGATCAGCCCCAGCATTTT	CAWSGRPGDQPQHF
-	-	TRBV6-1	TRBJ1-1	TGTGCCAGCAGTGAAGCAGGGCATCTTCTCCGACTGGGGGCTTTCTTT	CASSEAGHLLRLGAFF
-	-	TRBV6-6	TRBJ2-5	TGTGCCAGCAGTTACTCTTGGCCCGAGCCTAAAGAGACCCAGTACTTC	CASSYSWPEPKETQYF
-	TRBD2	TRBV11-2	TRBJ2-1	TGTGCCAGCAGCTCGCGCAAGGAGCGGGGAAGGTCCTACAATGAGCAGTTCTTC	CASSSRKERGRSYNEQFF
-	-	TRBV6-1	TRBJ2-6	TGTGCCAGCAGTGAAGCTTGGTGGAGAACTGGGGCCAACGTCCTGACTTTC	CASSEAWWRTGANVLTF
-	TRBD1	TRBV19	TRBJ2-2	TGTGCCAGTCGGGACAGGGGCGGCGGGGAGCTGTTTTTT	CASRDRGGGELFF
-	-	TRBV7-3	TRBJ2-1	TGTGCCAGCAGCTTAATGGAGGGTGAGCAGTTCTTC	CASSLMEGEQFF
-	TRBD1	TRBV7-2	TRBJ2-3	TGTGCCAGCAGTTTTCTAGGACAGGGCGGAAGAACAGATACGCAGTATTTT	CASSFLGQGGRTDTQYF
-	TRBD1	TRBV10-3	TRBJ1-5	TGTGCCATCAGTGAGTCTTCAGGGGGGGGTCAGCCCCAGCATTTT	CAISESSGGGQPQHF
once	-	TRBV6-5	TRBJ2-3	TGTGCCAGCAGTTACTTGAACACAGTAGATACGCAGTATTTT	CASSYLNTVDTQYF
once	TRBD1	TRBV6-1	TRBJ2-5	TGTGCCAGCCAAAGAGCAGGGGGCAATTGGGAGACCCAGTACTTC	CASQRAGGNWETQYF
-	TRBD2	TRBV10-2	TRBJ2-3	TGCGCCAGCAGTGAGTCCGGCGGGAGGGGGAATACGCAGTATTTT	CASSESGGRGNTQYF
-	-	TRBV5-6	TRBJ2-3	TGTGCCAGCAGCTTGGCCGGTGAGGGTAGAGATACGCAGTATTTT	CASSLAGEGRDTQYF
-	TRBD2	TRBV5-1	TRBJ2-3	TGCGCCAGCACCCGGACTAGCGGAACAGATACGCAGTATTTT	CASTRTSGTDTQYF
-	-	TRBV7-2	TRBJ2-7	TGTGCCAGCAGCTCCCGCCAGAACTTCTACGAGCAGTACTTC	CASSSRQNFYEQYF